Below, one T cell receptor (beta chain) is given with its context. What it binds is not known. The sample is drawn from a study of early T cells in non-severe SARS-CoV-2 infection. Study-wide results and limits: Anti-spike CD8 responses were favored in VDJdb matching, and private and CD4 specificities were missed.

The CDR3 consists of 15 residues. J was trimmed by 2 bases and V by 4 bases; bases with no gene match: 6. Germline V lookup: CDR1 SNHLY, CDR2 FYNNEI. The library protocol tagged individual cDNA molecules with unique molecular identifiers. TCRdb itself ran the 5' RACE reads through MiXCR, one entry per CDR3 protein. The sample lists more than 45,000 distinct CDR3 sequences; roughly 5.9% were seen once. The sequenced sample was whole blood. This receptor was identified in an adult who was a healthcare worker with PCR-confirmed SARS-CoV-2 infection or an uninfected control (not recorded which). The chain employs TRBV2 and TRBJ2-3; the match to TRBD2 covers 7 bases. As DNA, the CDR3 is TGTGCCAGCAGTGGTCCAGCGGGGCCCACAGATACGCAGTATTTT. Translated: CASSGPAGPTDTQYF.